A single sample gave rise to the 20 T cell receptor beta chains below, sequenced in a study of graft-versus-host responses after intestinal transplantation (dated by TCRdb to the early 2020s). Their recognized antigens are unknown. The sample's time point label is to be understood as: cells obtained before transplantation from donor or recipient. The method behind the library was the immunoSEQ multiplex PCR assay. What TCRdb holds here is the immuneACCESS table cut down to in-frame rearrangements. Part of the clones is not present; checked against another copy, under half of the missing clones reflect an unresolved V gene, and the others are unexplained. The sample includes about 100,000 clones, with under 95% observed a single time. The ten biggest clones cover 5.5% to 7% of the sample. The source was unstimulated CD8+ T cells sorted from spleen or lymph node cells, collected before intestinal transplant. The receptors shown here come from a human donor who received an intestinal transplant.

This CDR3 is CASSYETGNEQYF. DNA for the CDR3: TGTGCCAGCAGTTACGAGACAGGCAACGAGCAGTACTTC. The chain carries TRBV6-5 and TRBJ2-7, with D tentatively TRBD1 (6 bases). Trimming left V 2 bases short and J 5 bases short, with 10 bases between. The CDR3 spans 13 residues. Germline V gene sequence: CDR1 MNHEY, CDR2 SVGAGI.

V gene TRBV7-9 combines with J gene TRBJ2-5; 8 bases are a match to TRBD1. The CDR3 length is 12 residues. V dropped 11 bases and J dropped 12; count of bases not matched to a gene: 14. The germline V gene encodes CDR1 SEHNR and CDR2 FQNEAQ (reference sequence). CDR3 region: CAGTQGPGQEYF. The CDR3 DNA sequence: TGTGCCGGAACCCAGGGACCGGGACAGGAGTACTTC.

V usage is TRBV7-9 and J usage is TRBJ1-2; a weak D match, TRBD1 (5 bases). V was clipped by 2 bases and J by 2 bases, with 15 bases between them. The CDR3 runs 16 residues. Germline lookup yields CDR1 SEHNR and CDR2 FQNEAQ (reference sequence). In DNA form, the CDR3 reads TGTGCCAGCAGCTTACTGACAGAGAGACCGAACTATGGCTACACCTTC. It is translated as CASSLLTERPNYGYTF.

The V gene is TRBV7-6, the J gene TRBJ1-1; D is uncertain. Trimming stripped 1 base from V and 0 bases from J, with 18 bases between. This CDR3 is built from 18 residues. The germline V gene encodes CDR1 SGHVS and CDR2 FNYEAQ. The CDR3 nucleotides read TGTGCCAGCAGCTTAGAGGTCCGTCGGAGCGACATGAACACTGAAGCTTTCTTT. It specifies CASSLEVRRSDMNTEAFF.

The chain couples TRBV25-1 to TRBJ2-1; TRBD2 matches at 10 bases. CDR1 MGHDK and CDR2 SYGVNS come from the germline V gene. After removal of 0 bases from V and 8 bases from J, the junction contained 7 bases not matched to a gene. The CDR3 runs to 16 residues. This CDR3 is CASSEYLAGAYHEQFF. The CDR3 coding sequence is TGTGCCAGCAGTGAATACCTAGCGGGAGCATACCATGAGCAGTTCTTC.

The count of this clone is one. The chain combines TRBV11-2 with TRBJ2-5; unclear D gene. CDR3 size: 15 residues. Deletions cut 1 base from V and 5 bases from J, with 14 bases between. The germline gives CDR1 SGHAT, CDR2 FQNNGV. CDR3 bases: TGTGCCAGCAGCTTAGGATATGGGCCGGGTGAGACCCAGTACTTC. Its translation is CASSLGYGPGETQYF.

The chain employs TRBV7-2 and TRBJ2-2, with TRBD2 matching over 9 bases. The CDR3 spans 17 residues. V was clipped by 5 bases and J by 4 bases; unmatched bases: 11. Germline V gene lookup returns CDR1 SGHTA and CDR2 FQGNSA. The CDR3 DNA reads as TGTGCCAGCAGCAACCAATGGTGGCGGGGGGGCACCGGGGAGCTGTTTTTT. Translation: CASSNQWWRGGTGELFF.

The V gene is TRBV28, the J gene TRBJ2-3, with 14 bases identical to TRBD2. The V gene end was trimmed by 5 bases and the J gene end by 3 bases; junction bases not matched to a gene: 7. Germline CDR1 and CDR2: MDHEN and SYDVKM. The CDR3 loop spans 17 amino acids. Written as DNA, the CDR3 is TGTGCCAGCAGTCCCGGGACTAGCGGGAGAGGAACAGATACGCAGTATTTT. Translation: CASSPGTSGRGTDTQYF.

The J gene is TRBJ1-1, the V gene TRBV5-1; D gene unclear. Per germline, CDR1 SGHRS and CDR2 YFSETQ. The V and J ends lost 0 bases and 11 bases respectively, with 11 bases between them. The CDR3 contains 12 residues. Here the CDR3 DNA reads TGCGCCAGCAGCTTGGATGGAGAAGCGGCTTTCTTT. Amino acids: CASSLDGEAAFF.

This chain uses TRBV6-5 with TRBJ1-2; weak D call: TRBD1 (5 bases). The germline gives CDR1 MNHEY, CDR2 SVGAGI. This CDR3 has 16 residues. V lost 2 bases, J lost 0 bases, and 13 bases lay in between. CDR3 protein: CASSYDGTDSNYGYTF. CDR3 nucleotide sequence: TGTGCCAGCAGTTACGACGGGACGGATTCTAACTATGGCTACACCTTC.

The V and J genes are TRBV5-6 and TRBJ2-5; D is possibly TRBD2 (5 bases). Germline-derived CDR1 and CDR2 are SGHDT and YYEEEE. The V and J ends lost 4 bases and 3 bases respectively, with 7 bases between them. The CDR3 contains 12 residues. Here the CDR3 DNA reads TGTGCCAGCAGCGGAGGAGAAGAGACCCAGTACTTC. It yields the protein CASSGGEETQYF.

The J gene is TRBJ2-1, the V gene TRBV30; 9 bases line up with TRBD1. The CDR3 consists of 14 residues. J was trimmed by 6 bases and V by 4 bases; bases with no gene match: 7. From germline, CDR1 is GTSNPN and CDR2 SVGIG (reference sequence). The CDR3 is CAWTPGQGFNEQFF. The DNA for the CDR3 is TGTGCCTGGACCCCGGGACAGGGCTTCAATGAGCAGTTCTTC.

CDR3 region: CASSQVGGLNEQFF. CDR3 nucleotides: TGCGCCAGCAGCCAGGTGGGGGGGCTCAATGAGCAGTTCTTC. The rearrangement joins TRBV4-1 to TRBJ2-1; TRBD2 might be the D (7 bases). Germline values: CDR1 MGHRA, CDR2 YSYEKL. The ends were cut back, 3 bases at V and 6 bases at J, with 12 bases in the middle. The CDR3 has 14 residues.

This chain uses TRBV7-9 with TRBJ2-5, with 11 bases that match TRBD2. The V gene end was trimmed by 5 bases and the J gene end by 0 bases; junction bases not matched to a gene: 5. CDR3 size: 16 residues. Germline values: CDR1 SEHNR, CDR2 FQNEAQ (reference sequence). CDR3 sequence reads: CASSTTSGEYQETQYF. The CDR3 region has the DNA TGTGCCAGCAGCACGACTAGCGGGGAGTACCAAGAGACCCAGTACTTC.

The rearrangement uses TRBV28 and TRBJ1-5; TRBD1 might be the D (5 bases). The length of the CDR3 is 13 residues. Germline lookup yields CDR1 MDHEN and CDR2 SYDVKM. The ends were cut back, 7 bases at V and 2 bases at J, with 9 bases in the middle. The CDR3 nucleotides are TGTGCCAGCACGATAGGGGGCAATCAGCCCCAGCATTTT. Protein: CASTIGGNQPQHF. Variable domain in full (rest from reference TRBV28 and TRBJ1-5): DVKVTQSSRYLVKRTGEKVFLECVQDMDHENMFWYRQDPGLGLRLIYFSYDVKMKEKGDIPEGYSVSREKKERFSLILESASTNQTSMYLCASTIGGNQPQHFGDGTRLSIL.

This clone appeared once. V gene TRBV9 combines with J gene TRBJ2-5; no clear D. Germline CDR1 is SGDLS and CDR2 is YYNGEE. V lost 3 bases, J lost 5 bases, and 8 bases lay in between. The CDR3 extends over 12 amino acids. This chain's CDR3 is CASSGIGETQYF. For the CDR3, the DNA is TGTGCCAGCAGCGGTATCGGGGAGACCCAGTACTTC.

The chain combines TRBV10-1 with TRBJ2-7; perhaps TRBD1 as D (6 bases). The CDR3 is made up of 11 amino acids. Trimming removed 10 bases at V and 3 bases at J, with 10 bases between. CDR1 is WNHNN, CDR2 SYGVQD, per germline (reference sequence). CDR3 coding DNA: TGCGCCACCTCGGACAGCTACGAGCAGTACTTC. Translating gives CATSDSYEQYF.

This rearrangement joins TRBV25-1 to TRBJ1-5; D is unclear. The CDR3 covers 14 residues. V gave up 3 bases and J gave up 6 bases, with 12 bases separating them. Germline assignment: CDR1 MGHDK and CDR2 SYGVNS. CDR3 sequence reads: CASSDAGRGQPQHF. In DNA form, the CDR3 reads TGTGCCAGCAGTGACGCGGGTCGGGGTCAGCCCCAGCATTTT.

The rearrangement joins TRBV15 to TRBJ2-2; weak D call: TRBD1 (5 bases). V lost 5 bases and J 4 bases, leaving 11 bases between the germline ends. The CDR3 has 14 amino acids. Germline values: CDR1 LNHNV, CDR2 YYDKDF (reference sequence). CDR3 sequence reads: CATSPSDSTGELFF. DNA for the CDR3: TGTGCCACCAGCCCGTCCGACAGCACCGGGGAGCTGTTTTTT.

The chain employs TRBV7-6 and TRBJ2-3; no reliable D call. The CDR3 contains 16 residues. Per germline, CDR1 SGHVS and CDR2 FNYEAQ. Trimming stripped 4 bases from V and 2 bases from J, with 16 bases between. Here the CDR3 DNA reads TGTGCCAGCAGCTCCTTAGCCCTTTCGAACACAGATACGCAGTATTTT. It encodes CASSSLALSNTDTQYF.